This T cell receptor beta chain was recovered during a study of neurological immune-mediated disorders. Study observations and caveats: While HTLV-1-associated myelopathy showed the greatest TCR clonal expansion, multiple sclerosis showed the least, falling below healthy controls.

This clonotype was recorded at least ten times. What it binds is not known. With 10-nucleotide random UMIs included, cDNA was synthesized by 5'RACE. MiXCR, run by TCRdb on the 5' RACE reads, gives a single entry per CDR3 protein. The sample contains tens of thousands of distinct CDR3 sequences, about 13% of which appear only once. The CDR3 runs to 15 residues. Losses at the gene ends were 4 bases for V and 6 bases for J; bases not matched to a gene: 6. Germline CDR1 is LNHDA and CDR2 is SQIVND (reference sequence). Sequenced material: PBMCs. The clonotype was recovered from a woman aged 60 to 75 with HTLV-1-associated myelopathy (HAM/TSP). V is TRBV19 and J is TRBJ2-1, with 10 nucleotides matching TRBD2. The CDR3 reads CASSTSGSLSNEQFF. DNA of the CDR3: TGTGCCAGTAGTACTAGCGGGAGTCTCTCCAATGAGCAGTTCTTC.